This TCR beta chain was recovered during a study of OX40 agonist ivuxolimab in advanced cancers. The study's findings and limits: In a subset of nonresponders, normalized T-cell clonal expansion was also low. Partial responders at 0.1-3.0 mg/kg showed near-lowest clonal expansion.

Excluded were patients having autoimmune disease history or systemic immunosuppression. Worth noting for this clone: What it binds is not known.

Germline V gene sequence: CDR1 SGHDT, CDR2 YYEEEE. The CDR3 is 15 residues long. The V segment lost 2 bases and the J segment 2 bases; nucleotides outside the gene matches: 4. Method: immunoSEQ multiplex PCR; TCRdb's copy keeps in-frame clones and lacks some. The sample has fewer than 75,000 clones, around 90% seen once. The sequenced sample was CD4+ or CD8+ T cells sorted from blood, obtained in a trial of the OX40 agonist ivuxolimab. This chain uses TRBV5-6 with TRBJ2-3, with 8 bases aligning to TRBD2. The source of this sequence is an adult with an advanced solid tumor such as melanoma, head and neck, liver or kidney cancer. CDR3 nucleotides: TGTGCCAGCAGCTTAATTAGCGGGGCCACAGATACGCAGTATTTT. Translating it yields CASSLISGATDTQYF.